Listed below are T cell receptor beta chains from one sample, sequenced in a study of blood T cell repertoires in COVID-19. Assay used: immunoSEQ multiplex PCR; TCRdb lists only in-frame clones, some missing. Here the sample spans about 220,000 clones, over 75% being singletons. The sequenced material came from PBMCs or T cells enriched from blood (not recorded which). These receptors originate from a woman between 55 and 75 years old who had recovered from COVID-19. CDR3s include the opening cysteine and the closing phenylalanine or tryptophan. The D gene is left open where the match is weak. The size of a clone is reported for some rows only, either as once, few or many, or as a class for expanded clones.

clone size: once; V gene: TRBV18; D gene: NA; J gene: TRBJ1-2; CDR3 protein: CASSRDNNYYGYTF; CDR3 DNA: TGTGCCAGCTCACGGGACAATAATTACTATGGCTACACCTTC
clone size: NA; V gene: TRBV4-1; D gene: TRBD1; J gene: TRBJ2-7; CDR3 protein: CASSKELDRSNEQYF; CDR3 DNA: TGCGCCAGCAGCAAAGAATTGGACAGGTCGAACGAGCAGTACTTC
clone size: NA; V gene: TRBV29-1; D gene: NA; J gene: TRBJ1-1; CDR3 protein: CSVLRGAGGTEAFF; CDR3 DNA: TGCAGCGTTCTACGCGGTGCGGGAGGCACTGAAGCTTTCTTT
clone size: NA; V gene: TRBV5-1; D gene: NA; J gene: TRBJ2-7; CDR3 protein: CASRVLLGSSYEQYF; CDR3 DNA: TGCGCCAGCAGGGTGTTACTAGGGAGCTCCTACGAGCAGTACTTC
clone size: NA; V gene: TRBV6-2/TRBV6-3; D gene: NA; J gene: TRBJ1-1; CDR3 protein: CASSSVGQPAEAFF; CDR3 DNA: TGTGCCAGCAGTTCCGTCGGACAGCCAGCTGAAGCTTTCTTT
clone size: NA; V gene: TRBV2; D gene: NA; J gene: TRBJ1-6; CDR3 protein: CASSVAQGSSYNSPLHF; CDR3 DNA: TGTGCCAGCAGCGTCGCCCAGGGGTCCTCCTATAATTCACCCCTCCACTTT
clone size: NA; V gene: TRBV6-5; D gene: NA; J gene: TRBJ2-7; CDR3 protein: CASSYTGGDYEQYF; CDR3 DNA: TGTGCCAGCAGTTACACAGGGGGGGACTACGAGCAGTACTTC
clone size: NA; V gene: TRBV7-9; D gene: NA; J gene: TRBJ1-2; CDR3 protein: CASSPGTIGYTF; CDR3 DNA: TGTGCCAGCAGTCCCGGGACAATTGGCTACACCTTC
clone size: NA; V gene: TRBV27; D gene: TRBD1; J gene: TRBJ1-6; CDR3 protein: CASSWTGARSPLHF; CDR3 DNA: TGTGCCAGCAGTTGGACAGGGGCTCGGTCACCCCTCCACTTT
clone size: NA; V gene: TRBV5-6; D gene: TRBD1; J gene: TRBJ1-2; CDR3 protein: CASSHGTGDGYTF; CDR3 DNA: TGTGCCAGCAGCCACGGGACAGGGGATGGCTACACCTTC
clone size: once; V gene: TRBV27; D gene: NA; J gene: TRBJ1-5; CDR3 protein: CASSFSAQYSNQPQHF; CDR3 DNA: TGTGCCAGCAGTTTCTCCGCCCAGTATAGCAATCAGCCCCAGCATTTT
clone size: NA; V gene: TRBV6-5; D gene: NA; J gene: TRBJ2-7; CDR3 protein: CASRRGREQYF; CDR3 DNA: TGTGCCAGCAGAAGAGGCCGCGAGCAGTACTTC
clone size: NA; V gene: TRBV4-1; D gene: TRBD2; J gene: TRBJ2-7; CDR3 protein: CASSQDFELAAYEQYF; CDR3 DNA: TGCGCCAGCAGCCAAGATTTCGAACTAGCGGCCTACGAGCAGTACTTC
clone size: few; V gene: TRBV5-4; D gene: NA; J gene: TRBJ2-7; CDR3 protein: CASSHGGTWNEQYF; CDR3 DNA: TGTGCCAGCAGTCATGGGGGGACTTGGAACGAGCAGTACTTC
clone size: few; V gene: TRBV7-2; D gene: NA; J gene: TRBJ1-2; CDR3 protein: CASSTQRRGSGYTF; CDR3 DNA: TGTGCCAGCAGCACCCAACGCAGGGGTAGTGGCTACACCTTC
clone size: NA; V gene: TRBV4-1; D gene: NA; J gene: TRBJ2-7; CDR3 protein: CASSRFGLSYEQYF; CDR3 DNA: TGCGCCAGCAGCCGTTTTGGACTGAGCTACGAGCAGTACTTC
clone size: NA; V gene: TRBV7-9; D gene: NA; J gene: TRBJ2-1; CDR3 protein: CASSLAVRVTYNEQFF; CDR3 DNA: TGTGCCAGCAGCTTAGCGGTCAGGGTGACCTACAATGAGCAGTTCTTC
clone size: NA; V gene: TRBV7-2; D gene: TRBD1; J gene: TRBJ2-7; CDR3 protein: CASSLVGQGSEQYF; CDR3 DNA: TGTGCCAGCAGCTTAGTGGGACAGGGAAGCGAGCAGTACTTC
clone size: once; V gene: TRBV5-1; D gene: TRBD1; J gene: TRBJ2-2; CDR3 protein: CASSATRTGANTGELFF; CDR3 DNA: TGCGCCAGCAGCGCAACCAGGACAGGCGCGAACACCGGGGAGCTGTTTTTT
clone size: once; V gene: TRBV7-2; D gene: TRBD1; J gene: TRBJ1-6; CDR3 protein: CASSLTGYDSPLHF; CDR3 DNA: TGTGCCAGCAGCTTGACAGGGTACGATTCACCCCTCCACTTT
clone size: NA; V gene: TRBV5-6; D gene: NA; J gene: TRBJ1-1; CDR3 protein: CASSPGQLEAFF; CDR3 DNA: TGTGCCAGCAGCCCAGGACAGCTTGAAGCTTTCTTT
clone size: NA; V gene: TRBV12-3/TRBV12-4; D gene: NA; J gene: TRBJ1-6; CDR3 protein: CASSFPQSPLHF; CDR3 DNA: TGTGCCAGCAGTTTTCCCCAATCACCCCTCCACTTT
clone size: NA; V gene: TRBV6-5; D gene: NA; J gene: TRBJ2-4; CDR3 protein: CASSYSGGLAKNIQYF; CDR3 DNA: TGTGCCAGCAGTTACTCGGGGGGTTTAGCCAAAAACATTCAGTACTTC
clone size: few; V gene: TRBV5-1; D gene: TRBD2; J gene: TRBJ2-7; CDR3 protein: CASTLSSGRMGYEQYF; CDR3 DNA: TGCGCCAGCACACTTTCTAGCGGGAGAATGGGGTACGAGCAGTACTTC
clone size: NA; V gene: TRBV5-1; D gene: NA; J gene: TRBJ1-1; CDR3 protein: CASSLIQDTEAFF; CDR3 DNA: TGCGCCAGCAGCTTGATACAGGACACTGAAGCTTTCTTT
clone size: few; V gene: TRBV27; D gene: NA; J gene: TRBJ2-1; CDR3 protein: CASSRGGWGNEQFF; CDR3 DNA: TGTGCCAGCTCCCGTGGGGGGTGGGGTAATGAGCAGTTCTTC
clone size: NA; V gene: TRBV4-2; D gene: NA; J gene: TRBJ2-6; CDR3 protein: CASTNTGSPSGANVLTF; CDR3 DNA: TGTGCCAGCACTAATACAGGGTCCCCCTCTGGGGCCAACGTCCTGACTTTC
clone size: NA; V gene: TRBV19; D gene: NA; J gene: TRBJ1-6; CDR3 protein: CASSIVSAYNSPLHF; CDR3 DNA: TGTGCCAGTAGTATAGTGTCAGCCTATAATTCACCCCTCCACTTT
clone size: NA; V gene: TRBV6-5; D gene: NA; J gene: TRBJ2-1; CDR3 protein: CASSYSGGGNEQFF; CDR3 DNA: TGTGCCAGCAGTTACTCAGGGGGAGGGAATGAGCAGTTCTTC
clone size: NA; V gene: TRBV3-1/TRBV3-2; D gene: TRBD2; J gene: TRBJ2-3; CDR3 protein: CASSQERSGGQSTSTDTQYF; CDR3 DNA: TGTGCCAGCAGCCAAGAGAGAAGCGGGGGACAATCAACTAGCACAGATACGCAGTATTTT
clone size: few; V gene: TRBV13; D gene: NA; J gene: TRBJ2-7; CDR3 protein: CASSPRRGGVQQYF; CDR3 DNA: TGTGCCAGCAGCCCTAGACGGGGAGGAGTCCAGCAGTACTTC
clone size: NA; V gene: TRBV5-6; D gene: TRBD1; J gene: TRBJ2-7; CDR3 protein: CASSEGGQGVSYEQYF; CDR3 DNA: TGTGCCAGCAGCGAGGGGGGACAGGGGGTGTCCTACGAGCAGTACTTC
clone size: NA; V gene: TRBV30; D gene: TRBD2; J gene: TRBJ2-3; CDR3 protein: CAWRMREGYTQYF; CDR3 DNA: TGTGCCTGGAGAATGCGGGAGGGCTATACGCAGTATTTT
clone size: NA; V gene: TRBV12-3/TRBV12-4; D gene: TRBD1; J gene: TRBJ1-1; CDR3 protein: CASSLTAGGWAFF; CDR3 DNA: TGTGCCAGCAGTTTAACAGCAGGGGGGTGGGCTTTCTTT
clone size: NA; V gene: TRBV10-3; D gene: TRBD1; J gene: TRBJ1-2; CDR3 protein: CATSTGGDYGYTF; CDR3 DNA: TGTGCCACATCGACAGGGGGGGACTATGGCTACACCTTC
clone size: NA; V gene: TRBV29-1; D gene: TRBD1; J gene: TRBJ1-2; CDR3 protein: CSAPTGGLGGYTF; CDR3 DNA: TGCAGCGCCCCGACAGGGGGACTCGGAGGCTACACCTTC
clone size: NA; V gene: TRBV3-1/TRBV3-2; D gene: NA; J gene: TRBJ1-2; CDR3 protein: CASSQDMADYGYTF; CDR3 DNA: TGTGCCAGCAGCCAAGATATGGCAGACTATGGCTACACCTTC
clone size: NA; V gene: TRBV6-1; D gene: TRBD2; J gene: TRBJ2-5; CDR3 protein: CASSEAHLAGEETQYF; CDR3 DNA: TGTGCCAGCAGTGAAGCCCATCTAGCGGGGGAAGAGACCCAGTACTTC
clone size: NA; V gene: TRBV2; D gene: TRBD1; J gene: TRBJ2-5; CDR3 protein: CASSSQGEETQYF; CDR3 DNA: TGTGCCAGCAGTAGCCAGGGGGAAGAGACCCAGTACTTC
clone size: NA; V gene: TRBV13; D gene: TRBD1; J gene: TRBJ1-2; CDR3 protein: CASSHARGPDCTF; CDR3 DNA: TGTGCCAGCAGCCACGCGAGGGGGCCTGATTGTACCTTC
clone size: NA; V gene: TRBV13; D gene: NA; J gene: TRBJ1-1; CDR3 protein: CASSLLGNTEAFF; CDR3 DNA: TGTGCCAGCAGCTTACTCGGGAACACTGAAGCTTTCTTT
clone size: few; V gene: TRBV4-3; D gene: NA; J gene: TRBJ1-5; CDR3 protein: CASSQDQGQPQHF; CDR3 DNA: TGCGCCAGCAGCCAAGATCAGGGTCAGCCCCAGCATTTT
clone size: NA; V gene: TRBV27; D gene: NA; J gene: TRBJ1-2; CDR3 protein: CASSLSVRYGYTF; CDR3 DNA: TGTGCCAGCAGTTTATCAGTGCGGTATGGCTACACCTTC
clone size: once; V gene: TRBV6-5; D gene: TRBD2; J gene: TRBJ2-1; CDR3 protein: CASSRSSGDYNEQFF; CDR3 DNA: TGTGCCAGCAGTAGATCTAGCGGTGACTACAATGAGCAGTTCTTC
clone size: NA; V gene: TRBV4-2; D gene: NA; J gene: TRBJ1-3; CDR3 protein: CASSQTPNSPSGNTIYF; CDR3 DNA: TGTGCCAGCAGCCAAACGCCGAACAGTCCTTCTGGAAACACCATATATTTT
clone size: NA; V gene: TRBV6-5; D gene: TRBD1; J gene: TRBJ1-6; CDR3 protein: CASSYTTGSNSPLHF; CDR3 DNA: TGTGCCAGCAGTTACACGACAGGGAGTAATTCACCCCTCCACTTT
clone size: NA; V gene: TRBV3-1/TRBV3-2; D gene: TRBD2; J gene: TRBJ2-3; CDR3 protein: CASSQNLAGGFSTDTQYF; CDR3 DNA: TGTGCCAGCAGCCAAAATCTAGCGGGAGGATTTAGCACAGATACGCAGTATTTT
clone size: NA; V gene: TRBV5-1; D gene: TRBD1; J gene: TRBJ2-5; CDR3 protein: CASSSGTGGGETQYF; CDR3 DNA: TGCGCCAGCAGCTCCGGGACAGGGGGCGGGGAGACCCAGTACTTC
clone size: NA; V gene: TRBV3-1/TRBV3-2; D gene: NA; J gene: TRBJ2-3; CDR3 protein: CASSQSSGDPPDTQYF; CDR3 DNA: TGTGCCAGCAGCCAAAGTTCAGGGGATCCCCCAGATACGCAGTATTTT
clone size: NA; V gene: TRBV6-5; D gene: NA; J gene: TRBJ1-2; CDR3 protein: CASSSQGTYGYTF; CDR3 DNA: TGTGCCAGCAGTTCTCAGGGGACATATGGCTACACCTTC
clone size: NA; V gene: TRBV11-3; D gene: NA; J gene: TRBJ1-5; CDR3 protein: CASSLAGTPSNQPQHF; CDR3 DNA: TGTGCCAGCAGCTTAGCCGGGACACCGAGCAATCAGCCCCAGCATTTT
clone size: NA; V gene: TRBV6-5; D gene: NA; J gene: TRBJ1-1; CDR3 protein: CASGQGTEAFF; CDR3 DNA: TGTGCCAGCGGGCAGGGCACTGAAGCTTTCTTT
clone size: NA; V gene: TRBV18; D gene: TRBD1; J gene: TRBJ1-4; CDR3 protein: CASSQGQGGEKLFF; CDR3 DNA: TGTGCCAGCTCACAAGGACAGGGTGGTGAAAAACTGTTTTTT
clone size: once; V gene: TRBV5-1; D gene: NA; J gene: TRBJ1-5; CDR3 protein: CASSLGTEGQPQHF; CDR3 DNA: TGCGCCAGCAGCTTAGGTACTGAGGGTCAGCCCCAGCATTTT
clone size: NA; V gene: TRBV5-1; D gene: NA; J gene: TRBJ2-2; CDR3 protein: CASSLFNLNTGELFF; CDR3 DNA: TGCGCCAGCAGCTTGTTTAACTTGAACACCGGGGAGCTGTTTTTT